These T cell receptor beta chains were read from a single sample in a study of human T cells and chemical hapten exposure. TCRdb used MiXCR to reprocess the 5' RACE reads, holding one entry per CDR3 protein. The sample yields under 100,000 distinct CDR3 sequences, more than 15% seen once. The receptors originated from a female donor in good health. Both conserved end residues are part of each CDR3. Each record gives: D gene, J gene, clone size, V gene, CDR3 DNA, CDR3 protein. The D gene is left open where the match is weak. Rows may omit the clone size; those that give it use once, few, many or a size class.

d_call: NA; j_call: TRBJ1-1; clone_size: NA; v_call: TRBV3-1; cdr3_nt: TGTGCCAGCAGCCCGGGAGAGGCCCTACCGAACACTGAAGCTTTCTTT; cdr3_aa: CASSPGEALPNTEAFF
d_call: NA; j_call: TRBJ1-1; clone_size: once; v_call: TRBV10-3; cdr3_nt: TGTGCCACCGCCCGCACCGAGGACACTGAAGCTTTCTTT; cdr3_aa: CATARTEDTEAFF
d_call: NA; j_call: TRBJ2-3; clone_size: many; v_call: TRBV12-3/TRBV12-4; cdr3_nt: TGTGCCACAGGGGAGGGGGCTAGCACAGATACGCAGTATTTT; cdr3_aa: CATGEGASTDTQYF
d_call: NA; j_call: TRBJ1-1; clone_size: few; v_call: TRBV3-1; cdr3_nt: TGTGCCAGCAGCCAAGATCCTAAAGTGGCTTTCTTT; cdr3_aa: CASSQDPKVAFF
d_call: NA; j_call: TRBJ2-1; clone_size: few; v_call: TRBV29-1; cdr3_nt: TGCAGCGTTGACACGGGACGATACAATGAGCAGTTCTTC; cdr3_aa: CSVDTGRYNEQFF
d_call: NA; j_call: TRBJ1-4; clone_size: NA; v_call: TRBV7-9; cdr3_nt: TGTGCCAGCAGCTTAACCACTGGTATGGGGGGAGGAAAACTGTTTTTT; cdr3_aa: CASSLTTGMGGGKLFF
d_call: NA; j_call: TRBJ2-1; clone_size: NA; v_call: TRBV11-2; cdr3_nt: TGTGCCAGCAGCCCGGGGGACAGTAATTACAATGAGCAGTTCTTC; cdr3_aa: CASSPGDSNYNEQFF
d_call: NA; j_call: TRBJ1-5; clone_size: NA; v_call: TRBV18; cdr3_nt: TGTGCCAGCTCACTCCTGATGGGTAGCAATCAGCCCCAGCATTTT; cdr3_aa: CASSLLMGSNQPQHF
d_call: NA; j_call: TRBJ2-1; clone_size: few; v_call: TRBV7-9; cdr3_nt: TGTGCCAGCAGCTCCAGCGGAGACAATGAGCAGTTCTTC; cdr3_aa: CASSSSGDNEQFF
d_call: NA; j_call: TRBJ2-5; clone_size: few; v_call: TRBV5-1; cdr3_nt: TGCGCCAGCAGCTGGGATGGGGTACCCCAAGAGACCCAGTACTTC; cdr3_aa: CASSWDGVPQETQYF
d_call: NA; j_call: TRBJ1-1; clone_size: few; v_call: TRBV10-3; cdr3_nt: TGTGCCATCGGGTTTAAAATGAACACTGAAGCTTTCTTT; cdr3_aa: CAIGFKMNTEAFF
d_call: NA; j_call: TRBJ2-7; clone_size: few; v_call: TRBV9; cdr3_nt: TGTGCCAGCAGCCCCCTCGCCAGCTCCTACGAGCAGTACTTC; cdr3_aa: CASSPLASSYEQYF
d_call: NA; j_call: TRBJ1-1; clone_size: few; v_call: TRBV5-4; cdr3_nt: TGTGCCAGCAGCTTAGGGGGGGGTATTCGGGACACTGAAGCTTTCTTT; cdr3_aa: CASSLGGGIRDTEAFF
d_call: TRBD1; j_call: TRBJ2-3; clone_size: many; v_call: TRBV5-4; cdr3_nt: TGTGCCAGCAGCTTAGGACAGGGGGCCGATACGCAGTATTTT; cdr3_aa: CASSLGQGADTQYF
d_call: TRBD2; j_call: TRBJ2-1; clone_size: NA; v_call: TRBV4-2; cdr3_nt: TGTGCCAGCAGCCAAGAGATCGGACTAGCGAGAACCTACAATGAGCAGTTCTTC; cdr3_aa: CASSQEIGLARTYNEQFF
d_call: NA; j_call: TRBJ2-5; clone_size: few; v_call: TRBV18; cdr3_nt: TGTGCCAGCTCGCCTTCCCTGGGGCGGACCCAAGAGACCCAGTACTTC; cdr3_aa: CASSPSLGRTQETQYF
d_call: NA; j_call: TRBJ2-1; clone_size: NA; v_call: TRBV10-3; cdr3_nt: TGTGCCATCAGTGAAATGGGTGAGCAGTTCTTC; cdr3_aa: CAISEMGEQFF
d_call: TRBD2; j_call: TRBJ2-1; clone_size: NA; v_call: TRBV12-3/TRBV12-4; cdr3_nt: TGTGCCAGCAGCGTAGCGGGAGCGGTTGAGCAGTTCTTC; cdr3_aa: CASSVAGAVEQFF
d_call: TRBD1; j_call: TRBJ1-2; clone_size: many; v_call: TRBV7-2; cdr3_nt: TGTGCCAGCAGCTTAGCGACAGGGGGCGGCTATGGCTACACCTTC; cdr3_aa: CASSLATGGGYGYTF
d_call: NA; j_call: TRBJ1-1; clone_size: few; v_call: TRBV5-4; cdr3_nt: TGTGCCAGCAGCTTGGGCCAGGAGAACACTGAAGCTTTCTTT; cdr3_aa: CASSLGQENTEAFF
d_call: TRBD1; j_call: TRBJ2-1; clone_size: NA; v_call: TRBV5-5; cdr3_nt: TGTGCCAGCAGCATACCCCAGGGGGCGACGGTTGAGCAGTTCTTC; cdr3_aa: CASSIPQGATVEQFF
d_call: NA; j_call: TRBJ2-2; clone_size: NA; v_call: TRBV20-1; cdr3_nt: TGCAGTGCTAGAGAAACAGGAGATAACACCGGGGAGCTGTTTTTT; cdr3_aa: CSARETGDNTGELFF
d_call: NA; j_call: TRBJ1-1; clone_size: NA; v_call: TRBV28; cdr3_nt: TGTGCCAGCAGTGCTACCCTGGGGACTGAAGCTTTCTTT; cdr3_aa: CASSATLGTEAFF
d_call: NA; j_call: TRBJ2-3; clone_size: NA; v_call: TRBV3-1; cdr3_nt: TGTGCCAGCAGCGTCCTTGTAAGCACAGATACGCAGTATTTT; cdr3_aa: CASSVLVSTDTQYF
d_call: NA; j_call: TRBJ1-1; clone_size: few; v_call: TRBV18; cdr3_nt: TGTGCCAGCCGAGCGCAAGGGAACACTGAAGCTTTCTTT; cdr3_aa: CASRAQGNTEAFF
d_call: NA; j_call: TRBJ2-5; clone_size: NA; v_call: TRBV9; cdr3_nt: TGTGCCAGCAGCGTAGGCGAGGTGGAGACCCAGTACTTC; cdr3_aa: CASSVGEVETQYF
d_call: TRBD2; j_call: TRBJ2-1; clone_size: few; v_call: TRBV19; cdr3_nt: TGTGCCAGTAGTATAGGCCCGGCGGGAGAAGCTAATGAGCAGTTCTTC; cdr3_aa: CASSIGPAGEANEQFF
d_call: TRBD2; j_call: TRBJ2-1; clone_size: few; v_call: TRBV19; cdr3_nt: TGTGCCAGTAGCCGGACTAGCGGGCCCTACAATGAGCAGTTCTTC; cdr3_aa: CASSRTSGPYNEQFF
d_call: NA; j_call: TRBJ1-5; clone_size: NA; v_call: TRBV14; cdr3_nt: TGTGCCAGCAGCCAAATGACAGACCAGCCCCAGCATTTT; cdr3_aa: CASSQMTDQPQHF
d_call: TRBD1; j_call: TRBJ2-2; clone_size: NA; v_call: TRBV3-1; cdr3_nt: TGTGCCAGCAGCTCAAGGGGACAGGGGCGCACCGGGGAGCTGTTTTTT; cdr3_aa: CASSSRGQGRTGELFF
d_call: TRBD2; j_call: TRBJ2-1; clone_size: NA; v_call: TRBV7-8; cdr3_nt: TGTGCCAGCAGCTCGCTAGCGGGAGAAAGAAATGAGCAGTTCTTC; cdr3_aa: CASSSLAGERNEQFF
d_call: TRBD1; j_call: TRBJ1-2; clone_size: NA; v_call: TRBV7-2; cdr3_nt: TGTGCCAGCAGCTCAGGACAGGGGGCCAACTATGGCTACACCTTC; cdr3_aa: CASSSGQGANYGYTF
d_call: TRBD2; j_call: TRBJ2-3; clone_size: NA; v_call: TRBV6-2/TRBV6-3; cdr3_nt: TGTGCCAGCAGTTACACTAGCGGATTCACAGATACGCAGTATTTT; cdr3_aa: CASSYTSGFTDTQYF
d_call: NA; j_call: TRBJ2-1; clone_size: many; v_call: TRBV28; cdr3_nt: TGTGCCAGCACCGCGAGGGCTAGTGAGCCTGAGTTCTTC; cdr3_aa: CASTARASEPEFF
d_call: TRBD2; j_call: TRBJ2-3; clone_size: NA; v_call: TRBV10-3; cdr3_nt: TGTGCCATCAGTTTGACTAGCGGGGGGGGGGATACGCAGTATTTT; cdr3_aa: CAISLTSGGGDTQYF
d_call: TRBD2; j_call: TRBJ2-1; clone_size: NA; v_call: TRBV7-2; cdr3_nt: TGTGCCAGCAGCTTAGTTGGAGCGGGAGTTGTCCTTACGCAGTTCTTC; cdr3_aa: CASSLVGAGVVLTQFF
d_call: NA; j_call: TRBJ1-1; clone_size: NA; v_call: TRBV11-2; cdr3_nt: TGTGCCAGCAGCTTAGGTGATATTGGGTGGGGTGAAGCTTTCTTT; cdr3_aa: CASSLGDIGWGEAFF
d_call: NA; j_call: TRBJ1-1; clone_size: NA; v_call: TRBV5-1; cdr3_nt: TGCGCCAGCAGCTTGGGCGGAGGGGACACGACTGAAGCTTTCTTT; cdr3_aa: CASSLGGGDTTEAFF
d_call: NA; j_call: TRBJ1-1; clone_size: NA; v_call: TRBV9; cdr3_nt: TGTGCCAGCAGCGTAGAATCTGGACAGGAAGCTTTCTTT; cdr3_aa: CASSVESGQEAFF
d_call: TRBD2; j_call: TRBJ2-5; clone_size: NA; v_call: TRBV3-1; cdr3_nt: TGTGCCAGCAGCCAAGCTAGCGGGGGGGCAGAGACCCAGTACTTC; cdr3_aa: CASSQASGGAETQYF
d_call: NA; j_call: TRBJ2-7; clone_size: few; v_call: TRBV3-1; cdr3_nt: TGTGCCAGCAGCCAAGTGTACGAGCAGTACTTC; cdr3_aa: CASSQVYEQYF
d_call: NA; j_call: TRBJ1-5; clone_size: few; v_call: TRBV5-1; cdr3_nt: TGCGCCAGCAGCTTCCCCCGGGCCTATAGCAATCAGCCCCAGCATTTT; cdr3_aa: CASSFPRAYSNQPQHF
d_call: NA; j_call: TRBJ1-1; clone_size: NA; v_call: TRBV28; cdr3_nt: TGTGCCAGCACAGGGACTGAAGCTTTCTTT; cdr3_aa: CASTGTEAFF
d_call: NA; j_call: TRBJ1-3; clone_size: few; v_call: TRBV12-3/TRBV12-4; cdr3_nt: TGTGCCAGCAGGCGACGAGAATCTGGAAACACCATATATTTT; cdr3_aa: CASRRRESGNTIYF
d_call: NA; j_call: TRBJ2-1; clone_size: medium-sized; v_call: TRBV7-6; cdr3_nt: TGTGCCAGCAGCCCCGACTGGGAGCAGTTCTTC; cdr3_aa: CASSPDWEQFF
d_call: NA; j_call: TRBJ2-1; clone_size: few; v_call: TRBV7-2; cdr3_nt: TGTGCCAGCAGCTTAGCCCATCGGGGCAATGAGCAGTTCTTC; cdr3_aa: CASSLAHRGNEQFF
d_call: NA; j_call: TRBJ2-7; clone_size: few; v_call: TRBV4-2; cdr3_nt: TGTGCCAGCAGCCAAGAGCTTCAGGAAAGCTCCTACGAGCAGTACTTC; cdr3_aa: CASSQELQESSYEQYF
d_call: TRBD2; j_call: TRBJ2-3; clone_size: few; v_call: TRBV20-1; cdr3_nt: TGCAGTGCTAGAGAGCCGATGGGACTAAGCACAGATACGCAGTATTTT; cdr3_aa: CSAREPMGLSTDTQYF
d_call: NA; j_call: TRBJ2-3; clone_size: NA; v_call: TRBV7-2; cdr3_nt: TGTGCCAGCACCAAGGCGGGGCCCACAGATACGCAGTATTTT; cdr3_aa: CASTKAGPTDTQYF
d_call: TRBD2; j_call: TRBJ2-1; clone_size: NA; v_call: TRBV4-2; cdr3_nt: TGTGCCAGCAGCCAAAACTTAGCGGGGGGGTACAATGAGCAGTTCTTC; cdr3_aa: CASSQNLAGGYNEQFF
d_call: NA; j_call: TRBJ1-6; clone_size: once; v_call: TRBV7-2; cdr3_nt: TGTGCCAGCAGCCCCACCCCCAATTCACCCCTCCACTTT; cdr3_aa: CASSPTPNSPLHF
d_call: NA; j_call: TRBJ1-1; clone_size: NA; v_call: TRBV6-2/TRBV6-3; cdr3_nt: TGTGCCAGCAGTTACTCCCGGGGCAACCTGAACACTGAAGCTTTCTTT; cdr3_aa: CASSYSRGNLNTEAFF
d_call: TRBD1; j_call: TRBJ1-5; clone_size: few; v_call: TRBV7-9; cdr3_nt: TGTGCCAGCAGCTTATCGACAGGGAATCAGCCCCAGCATTTT; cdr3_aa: CASSLSTGNQPQHF
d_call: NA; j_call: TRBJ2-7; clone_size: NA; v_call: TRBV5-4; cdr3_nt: TGTGCCAGCAGCTTGGTTTCGGCAGATAGGGCCTACGAGCAGTACTTC; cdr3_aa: CASSLVSADRAYEQYF